This T cell receptor (beta chain) was sequenced in a study of beta chain features in type 1 diabetes. For the study at large: Sorted cells examined across all samples numbered roughly 99,000,000.

General observations from the study: For Type 1 diabetes patients, all four CD4+ subsets carried TCRB CDR3s that were moderately but significantly shorter.

This clone was observed a handful of times. Its antigen is undetermined. By way of CD45RO/CCR7/CD25/CD127/CD95/CD27, the CD4+ regulatory, stem cell-like memory, central memory and naive cells were sorted. Sequencing targeted expressed TCRB transcripts, as all isolated RNA had been reverse transcribed. The assay was immunoSEQ multiplex PCR, and TCRdb's table has in-frame clones only and misses some. The top ten clones hold about 1% of a sample with 150,000 to 200,000 clones, around 8% of them seen once. The germline V gene encodes CDR1 MDHEN and CDR2 SYDVKM. CDR3 size: 14 residues. Trimming left V 6 bases short and J 5 bases short, with 16 bases between.

This rearrangement joins TRBV28 to TRBJ2-5, with D tentatively TRBD2 (5 bases). Sequencing was performed on central memory CD4+ T cells from blood. This clonotype was obtained from a woman in her 40s with type 1 diabetes. The CDR3 DNA reads TGTGCCAGCAGCCTAGGCCCGGGAAGGGAGACCCAGTACTTC. Its protein is CASSLGPGRETQYF.